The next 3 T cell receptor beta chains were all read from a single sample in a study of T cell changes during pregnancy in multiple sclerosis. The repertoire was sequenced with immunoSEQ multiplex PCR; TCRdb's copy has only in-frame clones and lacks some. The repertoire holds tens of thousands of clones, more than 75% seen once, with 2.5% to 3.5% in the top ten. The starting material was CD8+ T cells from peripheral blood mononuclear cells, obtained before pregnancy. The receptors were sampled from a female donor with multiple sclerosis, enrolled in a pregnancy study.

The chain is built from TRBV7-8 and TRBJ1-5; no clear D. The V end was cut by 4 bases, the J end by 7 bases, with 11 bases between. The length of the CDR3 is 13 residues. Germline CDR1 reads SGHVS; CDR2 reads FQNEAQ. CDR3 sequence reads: CASSSTGSQPQHF. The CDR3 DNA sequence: TGTGCCAGCAGCTCCACGGGTAGCCAGCCCCAGCATTTT. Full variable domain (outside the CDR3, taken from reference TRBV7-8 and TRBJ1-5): GAGVSQSPRYKVAKRGQDVALRCDPISGHVSLFWYQQALGQGPEFLTYFQNEAQLDKSGLPSDRFFAERPEGSVSTLKIQRTQQEDSAVYLCASSSTGSQPQHFGDGTRLSIL.

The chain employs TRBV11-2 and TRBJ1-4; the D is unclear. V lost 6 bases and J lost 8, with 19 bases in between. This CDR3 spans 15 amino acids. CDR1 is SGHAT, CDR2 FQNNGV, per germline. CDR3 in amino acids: CASRLATEVGEKLFF. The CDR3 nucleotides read TGTGCCAGCAGACTAGCGACCGAGGTGGGAGAAAAACTGTTTTTT. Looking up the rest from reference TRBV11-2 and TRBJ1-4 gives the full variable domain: EAGVAQSPRYKIIEKRQSVAFWCNPISGHATLYWYQQILGQGPKLLIQFQNNGVVDDSQLPKDRFSAERLKGVDSTLKIQPAKLEDSAVYLCASRLATEVGEKLFFGSGTQLSVL.

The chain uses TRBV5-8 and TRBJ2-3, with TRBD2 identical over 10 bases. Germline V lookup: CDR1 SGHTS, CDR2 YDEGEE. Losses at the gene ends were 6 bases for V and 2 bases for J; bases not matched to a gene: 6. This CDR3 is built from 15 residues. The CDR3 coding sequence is TGTGCCAGCACCGAGAGCGGGGGGGACACAGATACGCAGTATTTT. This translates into CASTESGGDTDTQYF.